Listed below are T cell receptor beta chains from one sample, sequenced in a study of blood T cell repertoires in COVID-19. Libraries were prepared by immunoSEQ multiplex PCR; TCRdb keeps only in-frame clonotypes and omits some of them. The sample has 300,000 to 400,000 clones, around nine tenths seen once. The sequencing sample was made of peripheral blood. Every receptor here comes from a woman in her sixties or seventies with COVID-19, enrolled during active disease. Each CDR3 is given with its conserved first and last residue. The order of the fields is D gene, J gene, clone size, V gene, CDR3 protein, CDR3 DNA. The D gene is left open where the match is weak. Where a row states a size, it is once, few, many or the class of an expanded clone; other rows omit it.

D gene: TRBD2
J gene: TRBJ2-7
clone size: -
V gene: TRBV7-2
CDR3 protein: CASSQGLAGGSSYEQYF
CDR3 DNA: TGTGCCAGCAGCCAGGGACTAGCGGGGGGGTCCTCCTACGAGCAGTACTTC

D gene: -
J gene: TRBJ1-2
clone size: -
V gene: TRBV3-1/TRBV3-2
CDR3 protein: CASSQGALYGYTF
CDR3 DNA: TGTGCCAGCAGCCAAGGAGCCCTCTATGGCTACACCTTC

D gene: -
J gene: TRBJ2-3
clone size: -
V gene: TRBV6-1
CDR3 protein: CASSASGTPATDTQYF
CDR3 DNA: TGTGCCAGCAGTGCTTCCGGGACACCCGCCACAGATACGCAGTATTTT

D gene: TRBD1
J gene: TRBJ2-7
clone size: -
V gene: TRBV5-6
CDR3 protein: CASSYRGQGRGEQYF
CDR3 DNA: TGTGCCAGCAGCTATCGGGGACAGGGACGTGGCGAGCAGTACTTC

D gene: TRBD1
J gene: TRBJ1-1
clone size: few
V gene: TRBV19
CDR3 protein: CASSNYGTDGNTEAFF
CDR3 DNA: TGTGCCAGTAGTAACTACGGGACAGATGGGAACACTGAAGCTTTCTTT

D gene: -
J gene: TRBJ1-4
clone size: -
V gene: TRBV6-2/TRBV6-3
CDR3 protein: CASSYYGVEKLFF
CDR3 DNA: TGTGCCAGCAGTTACTACGGGGTTGAAAAACTGTTTTTT

D gene: -
J gene: TRBJ1-2
clone size: -
V gene: TRBV3-1/TRBV3-2
CDR3 protein: CASSQATVGGYGYTF
CDR3 DNA: TGTGCCAGCAGCCAAGCGACAGTGGGGGGCTATGGCTACACCTTC

D gene: TRBD1
J gene: TRBJ1-4
clone size: -
V gene: TRBV10-1
CDR3 protein: CASSDGGQGGEKLFF
CDR3 DNA: TGCGCCAGCAGTGATGGGGGACAGGGCGGTGAAAAACTGTTTTTT

D gene: -
J gene: TRBJ1-6
clone size: -
V gene: TRBV19
CDR3 protein: CASSVKPGNSPLHF
CDR3 DNA: TGTGCCAGTAGTGTCAAGCCGGGGAATTCACCCCTCCACTTT

D gene: -
J gene: TRBJ2-7
clone size: once
V gene: TRBV7-2
CDR3 protein: CASSLVGLQTYEQYF
CDR3 DNA: TGTGCCAGCAGCTTAGTGGGCCTACAAACCTACGAGCAGTACTTC

D gene: TRBD1
J gene: TRBJ2-1
clone size: -
V gene: TRBV7-6
CDR3 protein: CASSSNRDRGGEQFF
CDR3 DNA: TGTGCCAGCAGCTCAAACCGGGACAGGGGTGGTGAGCAGTTCTTC

D gene: -
J gene: TRBJ2-2
clone size: -
V gene: TRBV11-2
CDR3 protein: CASRVGTGELFF
CDR3 DNA: TGTGCCAGCCGAGTCGGCACCGGGGAGCTGTTTTTT

D gene: TRBD2
J gene: TRBJ2-3
clone size: -
V gene: TRBV5-1
CDR3 protein: CASSLDGTTTDTQYF
CDR3 DNA: TGCGCCAGCAGCTTGGACGGGACTACCACAGATACGCAGTATTTT

D gene: -
J gene: TRBJ1-4
clone size: -
V gene: TRBV4-1
CDR3 protein: CASSLRATNEKLFF
CDR3 DNA: TGCGCCAGCAGTCTCCGCGCAACTAATGAAAAACTGTTTTTT

D gene: -
J gene: TRBJ1-6
clone size: -
V gene: TRBV5-6
CDR3 protein: CASSRGGDSLLRVSPLHF
CDR3 DNA: TGTGCCAGCAGCCGGGGGGGAGACAGCCTCTTGAGGGTTTCACCCCTCCACTTT

D gene: TRBD2
J gene: TRBJ2-1
clone size: -
V gene: TRBV9
CDR3 protein: CASSVRAGDLYNEQFF
CDR3 DNA: TGTGCCAGCAGCGTAAGGGCGGGGGATCTCTACAATGAGCAGTTCTTC

D gene: TRBD1
J gene: TRBJ1-1
clone size: -
V gene: TRBV7-3
CDR3 protein: CASSPQGLTEAFF
CDR3 DNA: TGTGCCAGCAGCCCACAGGGGCTCACTGAAGCTTTCTTT

D gene: -
J gene: TRBJ2-6
clone size: -
V gene: TRBV30
CDR3 protein: CAWSAYGGGANVLTF
CDR3 DNA: TGTGCCTGGAGTGCCTACGGGGGTGGGGCCAACGTCCTGACTTTC

D gene: -
J gene: TRBJ2-2
clone size: -
V gene: TRBV9
CDR3 protein: CASSVAGTGELFF
CDR3 DNA: TGTGCCAGCAGCGTAGCAGGGACCGGGGAGCTGTTTTTT

D gene: -
J gene: TRBJ1-2
clone size: few
V gene: TRBV6-6
CDR3 protein: CASSGDKLDGYTF
CDR3 DNA: TGTGCCAGCAGTGGGGACAAGTTGGATGGCTACACCTTC

D gene: TRBD2
J gene: TRBJ2-3
clone size: -
V gene: TRBV6-5
CDR3 protein: CASSYSRGGGTAQYF
CDR3 DNA: TGTGCCAGCAGTTACTCGAGGGGCGGGGGGACGGCGCAGTATTTT

D gene: -
J gene: TRBJ2-1
clone size: -
V gene: TRBV11-2
CDR3 protein: CASSLGAGLIYNEQFF
CDR3 DNA: TGTGCCAGCAGCTTAGGGGCGGGGTTAATCTACAATGAGCAGTTCTTC

D gene: TRBD1
J gene: TRBJ1-4
clone size: -
V gene: TRBV9
CDR3 protein: CASSPGTGGAAEKLFF
CDR3 DNA: TGTGCCAGCAGCCCCGGGACAGGGGGCGCGGCGGAAAAACTGTTTTTT

D gene: -
J gene: TRBJ1-5
clone size: once
V gene: TRBV27
CDR3 protein: CASSSSILYQPQHF
CDR3 DNA: TGTGCCAGCAGTTCGTCTATCCTCTATCAGCCCCAGCATTTT

D gene: TRBD1
J gene: TRBJ1-5
clone size: few
V gene: TRBV2
CDR3 protein: CASSGGQNQPQHF
CDR3 DNA: TGTGCCAGCAGTGGGGGACAGAATCAGCCCCAGCATTTT

D gene: -
J gene: TRBJ1-5
clone size: -
V gene: TRBV7-3
CDR3 protein: CASSLGGQPQHF
CDR3 DNA: TGTGCCAGCAGCTTGGGGGGGCAGCCCCAGCATTTT

D gene: -
J gene: TRBJ1-5
clone size: -
V gene: TRBV19
CDR3 protein: CASNKGEPQPQHF
CDR3 DNA: TGTGCCAGTAACAAGGGGGAGCCTCAGCCCCAGCATTTT

D gene: TRBD2
J gene: TRBJ2-2
clone size: -
V gene: TRBV12-5
CDR3 protein: CASGPLRGGGAPNTGELFF
CDR3 DNA: TGTGCTAGTGGCCCCCTTAGGGGCGGGGGGGCCCCGAACACCGGGGAGCTGTTTTTT

D gene: TRBD1
J gene: TRBJ1-2
clone size: once
V gene: TRBV27
CDR3 protein: CASSLGTGANYGYTF
CDR3 DNA: TGTGCCAGCAGTTTAGGGACAGGGGCAAACTATGGCTACACCTTC

D gene: TRBD1
J gene: TRBJ2-5
clone size: -
V gene: TRBV5-1
CDR3 protein: CASSWGYRGEETQYF
CDR3 DNA: TGCGCCAGCAGCTGGGGATACAGGGGTGAGGAGACCCAGTACTTC

D gene: TRBD1
J gene: TRBJ1-6
clone size: -
V gene: TRBV18
CDR3 protein: CASSPVQGFGNSPLHF
CDR3 DNA: TGTGCCAGCTCACCAGTACAGGGGTTCGGTAATTCACCCCTCCACTTT

D gene: TRBD1
J gene: TRBJ1-5
clone size: -
V gene: TRBV6-6
CDR3 protein: CASTGDRDQPQHF
CDR3 DNA: TGTGCCAGCACCGGAGACAGGGATCAGCCCCAGCATTTT

D gene: -
J gene: TRBJ2-3
clone size: once
V gene: TRBV11-3
CDR3 protein: CASSLDGQGDTQYF
CDR3 DNA: TGTGCCAGCAGCTTAGATGGTCAGGGGGATACGCAGTATTTT

D gene: TRBD1
J gene: TRBJ1-6
clone size: -
V gene: TRBV5-1
CDR3 protein: CASSGDGQGRSTPLHF
CDR3 DNA: TGCGCCAGCAGCGGGGATGGACAGGGGAGATCGACACCCCTCCACTTT

D gene: TRBD1
J gene: TRBJ1-2
clone size: few
V gene: TRBV28
CDR3 protein: CASSSLGTGGGGYTF
CDR3 DNA: TGTGCCAGCAGTTCGCTCGGGACAGGGGGCGGTGGCTACACCTTC

D gene: TRBD2
J gene: TRBJ2-3
clone size: -
V gene: TRBV9
CDR3 protein: CASSLSGGVADTQYF
CDR3 DNA: TGTGCCAGCAGCCTTAGCGGGGGGGTGGCAGATACGCAGTATTTT

D gene: TRBD2
J gene: TRBJ2-3
clone size: -
V gene: TRBV5-6
CDR3 protein: CASRASGGPDTQYF
CDR3 DNA: TGTGCCAGCAGGGCGAGCGGGGGCCCAGATACGCAGTATTTT

D gene: TRBD2
J gene: TRBJ2-7
clone size: -
V gene: TRBV27
CDR3 protein: CASSKGDYQDEQYF
CDR3 DNA: TGTGCCAGCAGTAAAGGGGACTACCAAGACGAGCAGTACTTC

D gene: TRBD1
J gene: TRBJ2-7
clone size: -
V gene: TRBV9
CDR3 protein: CASSVGGRGKYEQYF
CDR3 DNA: TGTGCCAGCAGCGTAGGGGGCAGGGGGAAGTACGAGCAGTACTTC

D gene: -
J gene: TRBJ1-1
clone size: -
V gene: TRBV6-6
CDR3 protein: CASSYSGRDTTEAFF
CDR3 DNA: TGTGCCAGCAGTTACTCGGGCAGGGATACCACTGAAGCTTTCTTT

D gene: -
J gene: TRBJ1-2
clone size: few
V gene: TRBV5-1
CDR3 protein: CASSPGVYGYTF
CDR3 DNA: TGCGCCAGCAGCCCCGGGGTCTATGGCTACACCTTC

D gene: TRBD1
J gene: TRBJ2-1
clone size: -
V gene: TRBV11-2
CDR3 protein: CASSTGVFVGEQFF
CDR3 DNA: TGTGCCAGCTCAACAGGGGTTTTTGTCGGTGAGCAGTTCTTC

D gene: TRBD1
J gene: TRBJ1-1
clone size: -
V gene: TRBV30
CDR3 protein: CAWRDRYTEAFF
CDR3 DNA: TGTGCCTGGAGGGACAGGTACACTGAAGCTTTCTTT

D gene: -
J gene: TRBJ1-5
clone size: once
V gene: TRBV2
CDR3 protein: CASSVGLVRGQPQHF
CDR3 DNA: TGTGCCAGCAGTGTTGGGCTCGTGAGAGGGCAGCCCCAGCATTTT

D gene: -
J gene: TRBJ1-5
clone size: -
V gene: TRBV7-2
CDR3 protein: CASSLDRQSNQPQHF
CDR3 DNA: TGTGCCAGCAGCTTAGACCGACAGAGCAATCAGCCCCAGCATTTT

D gene: TRBD2
J gene: TRBJ2-2
clone size: -
V gene: TRBV9
CDR3 protein: CASSFGPAGVSGELFF
CDR3 DNA: TGTGCCAGCAGCTTTGGACCAGCGGGGGTATCCGGGGAGCTGTTTTTT

D gene: -
J gene: TRBJ2-5
clone size: -
V gene: TRBV9
CDR3 protein: CASSQQGETQYF
CDR3 DNA: TGTGCCAGCAGCCAACAGGGAGAGACCCAGTACTTC

D gene: -
J gene: TRBJ1-2
clone size: -
V gene: TRBV7-9
CDR3 protein: CASSLELAAGNGYTF
CDR3 DNA: TGTGCCAGCAGCTTAGAACTCGCAGCGGGGAACGGCTACACCTTC

D gene: -
J gene: TRBJ1-3
clone size: -
V gene: TRBV6-1
CDR3 protein: CASSDAGNTIYF
CDR3 DNA: TGTGCCAGCAGTGACGCTGGAAACACCATATATTTT

D gene: TRBD2
J gene: TRBJ2-2
clone size: -
V gene: TRBV19
CDR3 protein: CASTGGGGTGELFF
CDR3 DNA: TGTGCCAGTACCGGGGGGGGCGGCACCGGGGAGCTGTTTTTT

D gene: TRBD2
J gene: TRBJ2-1
clone size: -
V gene: TRBV29-1
CDR3 protein: CSVVKRGGKIISYNEQFF
CDR3 DNA: TGCAGCGTTGTAAAGCGGGGGGGCAAGATTATATCCTACAATGAGCAGTTCTTC

D gene: -
J gene: TRBJ1-6
clone size: -
V gene: TRBV7-2
CDR3 protein: CASSVTGTNNSPLHF
CDR3 DNA: TGTGCCAGCAGCGTAACCGGGACAAATAATTCACCCCTCCACTTT

D gene: -
J gene: TRBJ1-1
clone size: once
V gene: TRBV7-2
CDR3 protein: CASSLDKNTEAFF
CDR3 DNA: TGTGCCAGCAGCTTGGACAAGAACACTGAAGCTTTCTTT

D gene: -
J gene: TRBJ1-2
clone size: -
V gene: TRBV2
CDR3 protein: CASSFSGSISSYTF
CDR3 DNA: TGTGCCAGCAGTTTTTCCGGGTCCATAAGCAGCTACACCTTC

D gene: -
J gene: TRBJ2-5
clone size: -
V gene: TRBV28
CDR3 protein: CASSLEGTQYF
CDR3 DNA: TGTGCCAGCAGTTTGGAGGGGACCCAGTACTTC

D gene: -
J gene: TRBJ1-2
clone size: -
V gene: TRBV29-1
CDR3 protein: CSVLSGVSYGYTF
CDR3 DNA: TGCAGCGTTCTGTCAGGGGTTAGCTATGGCTACACCTTC

D gene: TRBD1
J gene: TRBJ1-1
clone size: -
V gene: TRBV6-5
CDR3 protein: CASSPLTGVVTEAFF
CDR3 DNA: TGTGCCAGCAGCCCCTTGACAGGGGTTGTCACTGAAGCTTTCTTT

D gene: TRBD2
J gene: TRBJ2-3
clone size: -
V gene: TRBV7-8
CDR3 protein: CASSVSGGRDTQYF
CDR3 DNA: TGTGCCAGCAGCGTTAGCGGGGGAAGGGATACGCAGTATTTT

D gene: TRBD1
J gene: TRBJ1-2
clone size: -
V gene: TRBV27
CDR3 protein: CASSARQGANYGYTF
CDR3 DNA: TGTGCCAGCAGTGCCAGACAGGGGGCTAACTATGGCTACACCTTC